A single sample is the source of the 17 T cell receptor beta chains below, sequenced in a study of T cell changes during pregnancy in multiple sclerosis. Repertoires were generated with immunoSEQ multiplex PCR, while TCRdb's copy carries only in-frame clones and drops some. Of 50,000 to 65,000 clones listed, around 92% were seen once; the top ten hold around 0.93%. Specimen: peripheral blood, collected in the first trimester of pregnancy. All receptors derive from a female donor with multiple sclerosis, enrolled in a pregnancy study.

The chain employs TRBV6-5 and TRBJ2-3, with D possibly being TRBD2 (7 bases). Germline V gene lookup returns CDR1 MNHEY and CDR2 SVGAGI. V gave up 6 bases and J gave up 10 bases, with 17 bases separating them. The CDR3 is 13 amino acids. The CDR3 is CASSIAGAEAQYF. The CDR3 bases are TGTGCCAGCAGCATCGCGGGGGCTGAGGCGCAGTATTTT.

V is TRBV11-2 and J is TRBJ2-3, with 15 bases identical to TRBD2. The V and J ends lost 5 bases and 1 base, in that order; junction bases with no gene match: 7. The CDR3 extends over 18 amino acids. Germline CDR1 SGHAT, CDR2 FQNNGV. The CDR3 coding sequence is TGTGCCAGCAGCCTAGGGGGACTAGCGGGGGGCCGCACAGATACGCAGTATTTT. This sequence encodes CASSLGGLAGGRTDTQYF.

CDR3 loop: CASSRFSGGPPDTQYF. The CDR3 region has the DNA TGTGCCAGCAGCCGTTTTAGCGGGGGGCCGCCAGATACGCAGTATTTT. The chain uses TRBV4-2 and TRBJ2-3, with TRBD2 matching over 10 bases. Trimming removed 4 bases from V and 4 bases from J; junction bases left unmatched: 8. The CDR3 runs to 16 residues. Germline V lookup: CDR1 LGHNA, CDR2 YNFKEQ.

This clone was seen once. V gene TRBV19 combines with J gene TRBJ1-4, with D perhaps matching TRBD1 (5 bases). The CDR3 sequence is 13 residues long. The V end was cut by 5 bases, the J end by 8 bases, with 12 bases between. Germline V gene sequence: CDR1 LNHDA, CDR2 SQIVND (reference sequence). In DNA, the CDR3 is TGTGCCAGTAGTCCCCGGGGGGGGGAAAAACTGTTTTTT. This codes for CASSPRGGEKLFF.

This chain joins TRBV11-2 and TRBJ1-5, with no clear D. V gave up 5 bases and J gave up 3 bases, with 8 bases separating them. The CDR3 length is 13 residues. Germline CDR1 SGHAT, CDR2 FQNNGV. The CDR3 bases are TGTGCCAGCAGCAGCTTAGACAATCAGCCCCAGCATTTT. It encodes CASSSLDNQPQHF.

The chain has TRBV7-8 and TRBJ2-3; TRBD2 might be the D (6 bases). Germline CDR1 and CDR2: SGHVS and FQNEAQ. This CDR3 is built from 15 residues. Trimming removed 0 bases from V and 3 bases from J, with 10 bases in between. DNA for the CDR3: TGTGCCAGCAGCTTAGCGGGCCGGGGGACAGATACGCAGTATTTT. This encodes CASSLAGRGTDTQYF. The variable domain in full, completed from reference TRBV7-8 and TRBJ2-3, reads GAGVSQSPRYKVAKRGQDVALRCDPISGHVSLFWYQQALGQGPEFLTYFQNEAQLDKSGLPSDRFFAERPEGSVSTLKIQRTQQEDSAVYLCASSLAGRGTDTQYFGPGTRLTVL.

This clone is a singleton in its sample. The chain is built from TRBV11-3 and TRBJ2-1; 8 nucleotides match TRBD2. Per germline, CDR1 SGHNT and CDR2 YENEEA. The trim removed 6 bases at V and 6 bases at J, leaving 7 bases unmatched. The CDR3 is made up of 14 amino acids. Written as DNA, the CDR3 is TGTGCCAGCAGATCGGGGGGGGTGGGCAATGAGCAGTTCTTC. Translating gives CASRSGGVGNEQFF.

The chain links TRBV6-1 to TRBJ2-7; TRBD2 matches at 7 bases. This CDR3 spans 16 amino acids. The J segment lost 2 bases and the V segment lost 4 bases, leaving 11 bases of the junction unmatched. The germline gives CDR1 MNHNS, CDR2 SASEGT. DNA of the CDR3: TGTGCCAGCAGTGCCGGGGTGGGGGGGGACCCCTACGAGCAGTACTTC. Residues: CASSAGVGGDPYEQYF.

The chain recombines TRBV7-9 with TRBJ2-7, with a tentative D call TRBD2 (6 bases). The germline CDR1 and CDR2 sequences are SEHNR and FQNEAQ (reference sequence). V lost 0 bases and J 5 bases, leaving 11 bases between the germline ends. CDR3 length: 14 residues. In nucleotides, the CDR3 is TGTGCCAGCAGCTTAGCGGGTAGCGGCAACGAGCAGTACTTC. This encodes CASSLAGSGNEQYF.

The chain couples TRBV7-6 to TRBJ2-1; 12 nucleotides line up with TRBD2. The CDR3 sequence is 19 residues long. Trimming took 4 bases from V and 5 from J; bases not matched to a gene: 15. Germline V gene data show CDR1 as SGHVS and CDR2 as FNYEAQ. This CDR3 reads CASSSRPTSGGLWDNEQFF. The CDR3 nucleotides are TGTGCCAGCAGCTCCCGCCCGACTAGCGGGGGACTTTGGGACAATGAGCAGTTCTTC.

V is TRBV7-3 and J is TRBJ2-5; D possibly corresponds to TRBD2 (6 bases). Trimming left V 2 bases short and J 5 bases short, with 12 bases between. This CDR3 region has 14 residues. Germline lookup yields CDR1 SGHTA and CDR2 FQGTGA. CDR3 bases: TGTGCCAGCAGCTTAGCTAGCCGGGGGGAGACCCAGTACTTC. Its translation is CASSLASRGETQYF.

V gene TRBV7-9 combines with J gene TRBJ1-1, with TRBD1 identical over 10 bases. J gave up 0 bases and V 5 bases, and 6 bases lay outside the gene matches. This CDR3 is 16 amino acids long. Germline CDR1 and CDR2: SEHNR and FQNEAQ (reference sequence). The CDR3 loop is CASSKRQGALNTEAFF. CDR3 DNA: TGTGCCAGCAGCAAGCGACAGGGGGCCCTGAACACTGAAGCTTTCTTT.

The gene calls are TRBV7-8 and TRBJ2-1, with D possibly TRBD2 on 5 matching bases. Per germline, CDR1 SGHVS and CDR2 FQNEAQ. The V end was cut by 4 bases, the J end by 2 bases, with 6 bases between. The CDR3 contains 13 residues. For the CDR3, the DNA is TGTGCCAGCAGCTCCGGGGCCTACAATGAGCAGTTCTTC. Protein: CASSSGAYNEQFF.

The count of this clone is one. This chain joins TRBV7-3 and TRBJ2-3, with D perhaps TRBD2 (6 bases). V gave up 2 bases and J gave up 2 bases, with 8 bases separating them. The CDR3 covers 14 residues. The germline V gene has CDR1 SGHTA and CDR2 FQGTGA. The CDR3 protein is CASSLWGDTDTQYF. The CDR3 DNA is TGTGCCAGCAGCTTATGGGGGGACACAGATACGCAGTATTTT. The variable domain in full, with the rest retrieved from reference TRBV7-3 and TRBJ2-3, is GAGVSQTPSNKVTEKGKYVELRCDPISGHTALYWYRQSLGQGPEFLIYFQGTGAADDSGLPNDRFFAVRPEGSVSTLKIQRTERGDSAVYLCASSLWGDTDTQYFGPGTRLTVL.

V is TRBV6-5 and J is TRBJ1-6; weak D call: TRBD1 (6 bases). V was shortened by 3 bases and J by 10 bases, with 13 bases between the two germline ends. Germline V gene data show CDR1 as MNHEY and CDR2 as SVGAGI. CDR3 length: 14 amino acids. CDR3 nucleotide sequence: TGTGCCAGCAGTTATGCGGGGGGCGCGTCACCCCTCCACTTT. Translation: CASSYAGGASPLHF.

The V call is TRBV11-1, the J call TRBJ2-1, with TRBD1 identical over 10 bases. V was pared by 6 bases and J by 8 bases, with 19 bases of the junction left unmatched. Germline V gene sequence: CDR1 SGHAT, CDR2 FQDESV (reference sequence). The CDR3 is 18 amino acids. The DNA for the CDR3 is TGTGCCAGCAGACCCTTGGGGGTATGGGGACAGGGGTTCGATGAGCAGTTCTTC. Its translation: CASRPLGVWGQGFDEQFF. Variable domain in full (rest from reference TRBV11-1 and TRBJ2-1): EAEVAQSPRYKITEKSQAVAFWCDPISGHATLYWYRQILGQGPELLVQFQDESVVDDSQLPKDRFSAERLKGVDSTLKIQPAELGDSAMYLCASRPLGVWGQGFDEQFFGPGTRLTVL.

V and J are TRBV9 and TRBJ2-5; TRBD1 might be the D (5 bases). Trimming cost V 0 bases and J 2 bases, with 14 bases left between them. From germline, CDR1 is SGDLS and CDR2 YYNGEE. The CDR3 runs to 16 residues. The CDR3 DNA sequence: TGTGCCAGCAGCGTAGAGTCAGGGTATAGGCAAGAGACCCAGTACTTC. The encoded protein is CASSVESGYRQETQYF.